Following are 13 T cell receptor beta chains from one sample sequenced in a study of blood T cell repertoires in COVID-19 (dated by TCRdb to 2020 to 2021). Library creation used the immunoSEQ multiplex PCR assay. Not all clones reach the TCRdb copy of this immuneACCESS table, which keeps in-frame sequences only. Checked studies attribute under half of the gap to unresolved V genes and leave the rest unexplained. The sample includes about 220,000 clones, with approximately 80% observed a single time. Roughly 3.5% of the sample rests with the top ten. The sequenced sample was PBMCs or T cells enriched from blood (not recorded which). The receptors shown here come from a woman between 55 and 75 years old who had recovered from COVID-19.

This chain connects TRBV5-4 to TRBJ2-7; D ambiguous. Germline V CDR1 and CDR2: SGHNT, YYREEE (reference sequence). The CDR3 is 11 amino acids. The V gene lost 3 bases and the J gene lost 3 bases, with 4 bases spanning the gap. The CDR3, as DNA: TGTGCCAGCAGCTCTAACTACGAGCAGTACTTC. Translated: CASSSNYEQYF.

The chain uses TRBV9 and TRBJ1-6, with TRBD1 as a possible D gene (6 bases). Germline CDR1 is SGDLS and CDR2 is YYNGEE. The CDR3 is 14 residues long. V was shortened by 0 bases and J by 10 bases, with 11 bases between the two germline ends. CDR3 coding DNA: TGTGCCAGCAGCGTAGGGACAGCGCTATCACCCCTCCACTTT. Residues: CASSVGTALSPLHF.

The CDR3 sequence is CASSLSGRAPGELFF. The CDR3 DNA reads TGCGCCAGCAGCTTAAGCGGGAGGGCCCCCGGGGAGCTGTTTTTT. The chain recombines TRBV5-1 with TRBJ2-2; TRBD2 matches 10 bases. V trimming: 2 bases; J trimming: 6 bases; junction bases outside the gene matches: 4. Per the germline V gene, CDR1 is SGHRS and CDR2 is YFSETQ. This CDR3 comprises 15 residues. Combining the CDR3 with reference TRBV5-1 and TRBJ2-2 gives the whole variable domain KAGVTQTPRYLIKTRGQQVTLSCSPISGHRSVSWYQQTPGQGLQFLFEYFSETQRNKGNFPGRFSGRQFSNSRSEMNVSTLELGDSALYLCASSLSGRAPGELFFGEGSRLTVL.

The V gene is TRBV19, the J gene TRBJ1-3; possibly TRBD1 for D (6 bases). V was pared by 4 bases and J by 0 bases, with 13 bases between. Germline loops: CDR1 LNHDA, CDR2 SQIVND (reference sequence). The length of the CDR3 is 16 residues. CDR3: CASSTQGQLSGNTIYF. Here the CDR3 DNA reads TGTGCCAGTAGTACGCAAGGACAGCTCTCTGGAAACACCATATATTTT.

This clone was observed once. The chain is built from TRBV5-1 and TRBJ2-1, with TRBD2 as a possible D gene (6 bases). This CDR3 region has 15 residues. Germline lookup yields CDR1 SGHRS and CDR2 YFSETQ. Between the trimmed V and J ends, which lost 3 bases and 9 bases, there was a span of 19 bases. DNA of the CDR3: TGCGCCAGCAGCTCCGGGACTCTCACTGAAGGTGAGCAGTTCTTC. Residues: CASSSGTLTEGEQFF.

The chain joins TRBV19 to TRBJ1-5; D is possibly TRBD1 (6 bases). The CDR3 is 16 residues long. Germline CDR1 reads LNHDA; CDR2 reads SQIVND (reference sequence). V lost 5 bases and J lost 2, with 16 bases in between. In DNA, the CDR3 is TGTGCCAGTAGTGTAGGAGGGGGAAGAGGCAATCAGCCCCAGCATTTT. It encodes CASSVGGGRGNQPQHF.

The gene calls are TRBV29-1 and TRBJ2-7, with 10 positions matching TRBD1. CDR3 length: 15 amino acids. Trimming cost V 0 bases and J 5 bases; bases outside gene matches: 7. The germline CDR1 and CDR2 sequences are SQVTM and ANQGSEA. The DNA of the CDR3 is TGCAGCGTTGAAGACCGGGACAGGGGTTACCACGAGCAGTACTTC. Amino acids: CSVEDRDRGYHEQYF.

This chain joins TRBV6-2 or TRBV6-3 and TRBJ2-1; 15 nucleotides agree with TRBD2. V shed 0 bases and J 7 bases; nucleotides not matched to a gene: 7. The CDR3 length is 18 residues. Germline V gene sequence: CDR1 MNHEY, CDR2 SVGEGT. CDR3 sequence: CASSYSNGLAGGQNEQFF. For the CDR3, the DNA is TGTGCCAGCAGTTACTCCAATGGACTAGCGGGGGGGCAGAATGAGCAGTTCTTC.

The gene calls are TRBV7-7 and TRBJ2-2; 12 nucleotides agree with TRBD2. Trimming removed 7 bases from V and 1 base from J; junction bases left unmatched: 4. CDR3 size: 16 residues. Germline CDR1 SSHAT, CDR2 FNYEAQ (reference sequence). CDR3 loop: CASTPSGGENTGELFF. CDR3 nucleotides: TGTGCCAGCACCCCTAGCGGGGGGGAGAACACCGGGGAGCTGTTTTTT.

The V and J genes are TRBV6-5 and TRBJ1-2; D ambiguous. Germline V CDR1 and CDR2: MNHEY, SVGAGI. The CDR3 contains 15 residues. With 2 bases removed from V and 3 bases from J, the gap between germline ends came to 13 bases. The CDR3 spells CASSYDTSIYYGYTF. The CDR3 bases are TGTGCCAGCAGTTACGACACCTCTATTTACTATGGCTACACCTTC.

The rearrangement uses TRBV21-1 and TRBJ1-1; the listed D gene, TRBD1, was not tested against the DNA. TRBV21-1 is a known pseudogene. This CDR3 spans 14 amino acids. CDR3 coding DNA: TGTGCCAGCAGCCCCGGCAGGGGGAACACTGAAGCTTTCTTT. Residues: CASSPGRGNTEAFF.

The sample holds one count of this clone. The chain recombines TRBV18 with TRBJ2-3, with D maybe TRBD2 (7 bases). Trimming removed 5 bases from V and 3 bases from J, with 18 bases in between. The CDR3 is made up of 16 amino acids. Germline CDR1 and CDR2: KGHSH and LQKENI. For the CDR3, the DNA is TGTGCCAGCTCAGCCGATCGGGGGGCAAGGACAGATACGCAGTATTTT. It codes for CASSADRGARTDTQYF.

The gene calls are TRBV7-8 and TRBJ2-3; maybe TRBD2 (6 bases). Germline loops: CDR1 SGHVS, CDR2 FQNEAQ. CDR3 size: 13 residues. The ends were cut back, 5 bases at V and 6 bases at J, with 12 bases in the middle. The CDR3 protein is CASSTGTYDTQYF. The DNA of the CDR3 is TGTGCCAGCAGCACGGGGACTTATGATACGCAGTATTTT.